This is a list of T cell receptor beta chains from one sample in a study of Ad26.COV2.S vaccination and SARS-CoV-2 variants. Using immunoSEQ multiplex PCR, the repertoire was profiled, and TCRdb retains in-frame clones only, with some absent. The sample includes about 320,000 clones, about 85% of them seen just once. This material consisted of peripheral blood, taken in a trial of Ad26.COV2.S vaccine versus placebo. These receptors were collected from a person between 18 and 65 years old who received the Ad26.COV2.S COVID-19 vaccine or a placebo. Both conserved end residues are part of each CDR3.

j_call v_call cdr3_aa
TRBJ1-2 TRBV7-3 CASSFSGRGEGYTF
TRBJ1-4 TRBV7-9 CASSPPGTASEKLFF
TRBJ1-2 TRBV5-1 CASSPDLVGHYGYTF
TRBJ2-7 TRBV12-3/TRBV12-4 CASSLGVTAQYF
TRBJ2-3 TRBV5-6 CASSSLRRGTDTQYF
TRBJ2-1 TRBV7-9 CASIRWLTYNEQFF
TRBJ2-3 TRBV7-9 CASSPLGAADTQYF
TRBJ1-4 TRBV7-9 CASSSWFWDRPEKLFF
TRBJ1-1 TRBV23-1 CASSHGKTNTEAFF
TRBJ2-7 TRBV7-2 CASSSALGGPGYEQYF
TRBJ2-3 TRBV12-1 CASSTRQRYSTDTQYF
TRBJ1-4 TRBV7-3 CASSLVDICNEKLFF
TRBJ2-2 TRBV10-3 CAIRVRENTGELFF
TRBJ1-5 TRBV7-2 CASSLGQGSNQPQHF
TRBJ1-4 TRBV10-3 CAIRGAGINEKLFF
TRBJ2-5 TRBV19 CASSPLGGPETQYF
TRBJ2-1 TRBV7-2 CASSLAGGNYWGEQFF
TRBJ1-6 TRBV7-9 CASSREGVGHNSPLHF